This T cell receptor beta chain was obtained from a study of blood T cell repertoires in COVID-19. In the study overall: Samples taken during acute and convalescent COVID-19 were collected in the United States, Italy and Spain. Nucleic acid was either cDNA or gDNA, and it came from T cells, B-cell-depleted T cells, or PBMCs.

Under the authors' procedure: Amplifying reference gene primers gave estimates of nucleated cell counts. Measured with immunoSEQ multiplex PCR; TCRdb has only the in-frame clones, and not every one. From that table come the V and J calls and clone size; the DNA was used to work out D and trimming. Of about 59,000 clones detected, 70% to 80% appear once; the ten largest clones hold 10% to 15%. Germline V gene lookup returns CDR1 KGHSH and CDR2 LQKENI. The CDR3 covers 15 residues. V gave up 3 bases and J gave up 2 bases; unmatched junction bases: 6. This sequence joins TRBV18 and TRBJ2-7, with TRBD1 identical over 8 bases. This TCR was recovered from a man older than 75 with acute or convalescent COVID-19. The material sequenced was peripheral blood. CDR3 nucleotide sequence: TGTGCCAGCTCACCCGGACAGGGTAGAGCCTACGAGCAGTACTTC. Translated: CASSPGQGRAYEQYF. Combining the CDR3 with reference TRBV18 and TRBJ2-7 gives the whole variable domain NAGVMQNPRHLVRRRGQEARLRCSPMKGHSHVYWYRQLPEEGLKFMVYLQKENIIDESGMPKERFSAEFPKEGPSILRIQQVVRGDSAAYFCASSPGQGRAYEQYFGPGTRLTVT.